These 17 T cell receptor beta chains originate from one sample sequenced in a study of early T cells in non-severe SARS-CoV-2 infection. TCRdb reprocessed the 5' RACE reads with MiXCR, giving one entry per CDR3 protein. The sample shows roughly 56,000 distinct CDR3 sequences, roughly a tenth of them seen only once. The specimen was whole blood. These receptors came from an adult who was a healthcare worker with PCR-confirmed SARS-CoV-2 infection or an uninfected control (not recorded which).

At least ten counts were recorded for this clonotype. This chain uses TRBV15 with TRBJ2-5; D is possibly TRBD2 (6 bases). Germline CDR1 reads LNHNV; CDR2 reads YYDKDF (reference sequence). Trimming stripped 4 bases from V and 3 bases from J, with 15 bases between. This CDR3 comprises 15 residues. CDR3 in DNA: TGTGCCACCAGCATACCCGGGAGAATGAAAGAGACCCAGTACTTC. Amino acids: CATSIPGRMKETQYF.

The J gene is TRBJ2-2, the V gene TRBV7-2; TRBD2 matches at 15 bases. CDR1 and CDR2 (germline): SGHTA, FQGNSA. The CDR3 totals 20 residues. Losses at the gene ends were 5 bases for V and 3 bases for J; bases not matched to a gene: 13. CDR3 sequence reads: CASSPRPGTSGGWDTGELFF. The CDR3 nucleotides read TGTGCCAGCAGCCCTAGACCCGGGACTAGCGGGGGGTGGGACACCGGGGAGCTGTTTTTT. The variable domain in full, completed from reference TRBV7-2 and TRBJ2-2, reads GAGVSQSPSNKVTEKGKDVELRCDPISGHTALYWYRQSLGQGLEFLIYFQGNSAPDKSGLPSDRFSAERTGGSVSTLTIQRTQQEDSAVYLCASSPRPGTSGGWDTGELFFGEGSRLTVL.

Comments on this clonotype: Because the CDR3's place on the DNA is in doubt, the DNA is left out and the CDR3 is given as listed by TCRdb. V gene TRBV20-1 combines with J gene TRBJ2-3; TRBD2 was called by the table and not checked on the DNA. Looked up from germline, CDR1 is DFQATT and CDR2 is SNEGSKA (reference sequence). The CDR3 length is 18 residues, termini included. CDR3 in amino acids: CSFLAGTAGGPDGDTQYF.

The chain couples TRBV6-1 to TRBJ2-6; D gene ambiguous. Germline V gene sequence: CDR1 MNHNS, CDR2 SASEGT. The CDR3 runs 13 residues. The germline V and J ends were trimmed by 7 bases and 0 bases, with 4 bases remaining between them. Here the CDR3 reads CASKRSGANVLTF. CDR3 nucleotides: TGTGCCAGCAAGCGCTCTGGGGCCAACGTCCTGACTTTC.

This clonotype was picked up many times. DNA for the CDR3: TGTGCCAGCAGGCTTACTAGCGGGGGGAGCCCAGATACGCAGTATTTT. Translated, it gives CASRLTSGGSPDTQYF. The genes are TRBV6-5 and TRBJ2-3, with TRBD2 matching over 12 bases. Germline lookup yields CDR1 MNHEY and CDR2 SVGAGI. This CDR3 is 16 amino acids long. Losses at the gene ends were 6 bases for V and 4 bases for J; bases not matched to a gene: 8.

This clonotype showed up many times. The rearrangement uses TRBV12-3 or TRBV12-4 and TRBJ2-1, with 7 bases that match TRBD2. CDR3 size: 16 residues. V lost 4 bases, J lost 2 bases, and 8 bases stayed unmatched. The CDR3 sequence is CASSSRMGRAYNEQFF. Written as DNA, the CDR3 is TGTGCCAGCAGTTCCCGAATGGGGAGGGCCTACAATGAGCAGTTCTTC.

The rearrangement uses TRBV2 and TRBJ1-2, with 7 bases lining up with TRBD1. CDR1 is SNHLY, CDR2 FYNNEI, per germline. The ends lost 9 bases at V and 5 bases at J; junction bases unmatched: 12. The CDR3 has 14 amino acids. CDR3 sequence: CARAPGQSLYGYTF. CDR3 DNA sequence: TGTGCCAGGGCGCCGGGACAGTCGTTGTATGGCTACACCTTC.

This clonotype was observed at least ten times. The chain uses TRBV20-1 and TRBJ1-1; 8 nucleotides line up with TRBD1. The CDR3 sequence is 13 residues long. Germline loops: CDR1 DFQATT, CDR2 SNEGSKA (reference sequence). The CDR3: CSGQGGMNTEAFF. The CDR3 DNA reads TGCAGCGGACAGGGCGGTATGAACACTGAAGCTTTCTTT.

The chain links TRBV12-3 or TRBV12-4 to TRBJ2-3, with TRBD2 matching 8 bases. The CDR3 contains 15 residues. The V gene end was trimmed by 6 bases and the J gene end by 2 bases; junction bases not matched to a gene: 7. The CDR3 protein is CASREAGAYTDTQYF. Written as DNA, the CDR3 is TGTGCCAGCAGGGAAGCGGGGGCCTACACAGATACGCAGTATTTT.

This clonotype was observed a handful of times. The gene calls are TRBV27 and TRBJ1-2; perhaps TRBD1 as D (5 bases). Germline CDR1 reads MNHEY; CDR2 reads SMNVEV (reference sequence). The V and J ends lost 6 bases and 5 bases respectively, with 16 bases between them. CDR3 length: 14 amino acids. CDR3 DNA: TGTGCCAGCAGCCGGCGGGAGACAGAGTATGGCTACACCTTC. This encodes CASSRRETEYGYTF.

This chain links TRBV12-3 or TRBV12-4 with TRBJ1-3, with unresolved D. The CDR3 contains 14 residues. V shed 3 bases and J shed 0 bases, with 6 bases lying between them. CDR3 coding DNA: TGTGCCAGCAGTTTCGGCCTCTCTGGAAACACCATATATTTT. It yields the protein CASSFGLSGNTIYF.

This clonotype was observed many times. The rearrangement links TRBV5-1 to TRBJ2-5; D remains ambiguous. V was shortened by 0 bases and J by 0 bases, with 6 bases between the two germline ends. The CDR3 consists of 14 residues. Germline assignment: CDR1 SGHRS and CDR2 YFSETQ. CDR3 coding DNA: TGCGCCAGCAGCTTGGCGGCAAACCAAGAGACCCAGTACTTC. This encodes CASSLAANQETQYF.

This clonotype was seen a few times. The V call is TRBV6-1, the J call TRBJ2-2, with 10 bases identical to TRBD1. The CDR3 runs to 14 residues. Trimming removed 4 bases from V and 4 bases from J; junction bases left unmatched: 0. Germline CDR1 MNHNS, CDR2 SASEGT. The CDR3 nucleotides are TGTGCCAGCAGTGGGACAGGGGGCACCGGGGAGCTGTTTTTT. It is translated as CASSGTGGTGELFF.

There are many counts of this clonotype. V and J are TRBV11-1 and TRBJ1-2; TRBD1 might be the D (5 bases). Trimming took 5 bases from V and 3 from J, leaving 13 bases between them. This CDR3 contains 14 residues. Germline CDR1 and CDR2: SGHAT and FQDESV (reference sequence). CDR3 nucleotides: TGTGCCAGCAGCGCCCGACAGAAGCACTATGGCTACACCTTC. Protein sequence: CASSARQKHYGYTF.

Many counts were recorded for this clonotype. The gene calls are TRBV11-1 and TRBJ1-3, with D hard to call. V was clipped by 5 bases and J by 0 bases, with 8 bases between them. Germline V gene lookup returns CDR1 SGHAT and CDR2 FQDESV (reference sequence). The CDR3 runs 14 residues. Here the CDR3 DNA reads TGTGCCAGCAGCCACACAAACTCTGGAAACACCATATATTTT. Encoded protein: CASSHTNSGNTIYF.

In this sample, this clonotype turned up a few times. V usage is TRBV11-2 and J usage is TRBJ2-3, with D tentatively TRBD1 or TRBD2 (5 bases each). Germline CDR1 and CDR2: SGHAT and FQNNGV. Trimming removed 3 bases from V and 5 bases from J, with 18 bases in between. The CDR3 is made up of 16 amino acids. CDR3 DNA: TGTGCCAGCAGCTTTCAGGGCCGCGAGGGGATAGATACGCAGTATTTT. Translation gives CASSFQGREGIDTQYF.

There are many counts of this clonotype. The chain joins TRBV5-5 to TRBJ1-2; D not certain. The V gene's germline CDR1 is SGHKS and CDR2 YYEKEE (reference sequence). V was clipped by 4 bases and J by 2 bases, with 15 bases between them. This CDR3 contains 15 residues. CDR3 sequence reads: CASSLDISTNYGYTF. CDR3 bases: TGTGCCAGCAGCCTGGATATTTCGACCAACTATGGCTACACCTTC.